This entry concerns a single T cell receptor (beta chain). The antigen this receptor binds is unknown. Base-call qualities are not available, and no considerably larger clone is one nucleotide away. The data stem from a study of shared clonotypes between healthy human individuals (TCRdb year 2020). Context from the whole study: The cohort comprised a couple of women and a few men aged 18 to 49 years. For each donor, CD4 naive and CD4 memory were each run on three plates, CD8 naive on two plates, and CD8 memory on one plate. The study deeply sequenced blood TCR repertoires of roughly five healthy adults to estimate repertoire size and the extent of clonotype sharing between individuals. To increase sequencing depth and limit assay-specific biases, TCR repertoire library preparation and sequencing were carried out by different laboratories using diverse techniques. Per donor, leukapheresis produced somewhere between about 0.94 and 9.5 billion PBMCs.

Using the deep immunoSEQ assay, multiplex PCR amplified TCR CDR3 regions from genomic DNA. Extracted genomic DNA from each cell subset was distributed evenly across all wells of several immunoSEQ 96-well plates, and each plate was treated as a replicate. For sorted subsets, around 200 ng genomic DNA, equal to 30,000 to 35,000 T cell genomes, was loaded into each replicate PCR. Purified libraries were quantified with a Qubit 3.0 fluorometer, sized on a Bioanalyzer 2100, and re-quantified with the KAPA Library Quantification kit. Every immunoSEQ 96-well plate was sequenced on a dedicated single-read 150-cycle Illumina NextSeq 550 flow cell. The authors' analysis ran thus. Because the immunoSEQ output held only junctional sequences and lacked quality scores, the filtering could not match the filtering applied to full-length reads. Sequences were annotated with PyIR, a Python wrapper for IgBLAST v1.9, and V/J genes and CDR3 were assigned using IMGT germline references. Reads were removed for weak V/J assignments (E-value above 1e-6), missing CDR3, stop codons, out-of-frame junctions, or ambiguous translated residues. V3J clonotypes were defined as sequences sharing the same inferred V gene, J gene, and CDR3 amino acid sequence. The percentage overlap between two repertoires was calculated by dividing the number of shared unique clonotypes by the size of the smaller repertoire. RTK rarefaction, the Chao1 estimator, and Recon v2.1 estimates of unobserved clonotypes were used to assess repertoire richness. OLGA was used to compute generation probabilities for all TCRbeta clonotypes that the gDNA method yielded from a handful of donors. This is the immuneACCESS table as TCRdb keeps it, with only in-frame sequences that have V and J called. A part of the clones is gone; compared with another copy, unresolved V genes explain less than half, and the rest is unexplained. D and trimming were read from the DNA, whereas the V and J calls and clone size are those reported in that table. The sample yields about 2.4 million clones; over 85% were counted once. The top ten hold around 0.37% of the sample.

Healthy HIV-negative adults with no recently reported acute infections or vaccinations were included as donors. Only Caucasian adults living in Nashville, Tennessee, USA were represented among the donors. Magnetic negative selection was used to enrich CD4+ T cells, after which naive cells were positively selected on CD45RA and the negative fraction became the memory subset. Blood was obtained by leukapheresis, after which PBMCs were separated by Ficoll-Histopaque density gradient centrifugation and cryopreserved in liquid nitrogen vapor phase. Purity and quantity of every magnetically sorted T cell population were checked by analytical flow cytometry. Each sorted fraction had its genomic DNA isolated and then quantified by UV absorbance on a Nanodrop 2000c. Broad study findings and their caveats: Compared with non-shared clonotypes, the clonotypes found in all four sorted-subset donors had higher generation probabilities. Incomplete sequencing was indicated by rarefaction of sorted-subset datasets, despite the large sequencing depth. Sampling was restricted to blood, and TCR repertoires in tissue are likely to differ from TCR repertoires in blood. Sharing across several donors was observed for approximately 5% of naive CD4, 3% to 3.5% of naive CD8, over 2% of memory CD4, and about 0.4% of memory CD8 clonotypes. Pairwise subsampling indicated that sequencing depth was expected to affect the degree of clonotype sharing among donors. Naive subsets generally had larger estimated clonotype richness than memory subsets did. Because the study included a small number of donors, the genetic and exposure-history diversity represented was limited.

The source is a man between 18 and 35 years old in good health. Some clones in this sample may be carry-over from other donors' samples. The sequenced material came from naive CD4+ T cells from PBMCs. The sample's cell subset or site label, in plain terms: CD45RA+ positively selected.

The CDR3 is CASSPQGETEAFF. The DNA sequence is TGTGCCAGCTCCCCGCAGGGAGAGACTGAAGCTTTCTTT. The sequence is built from TRBV25-1 and TRBJ1-1; a tentative D call is TRBD1 (5 bases match). The V and J ends are trimmed by 8 bases and 5 bases, leaving 15 bases between them. The germline V gene supplies CDR1 MGHDK and CDR2 SYGVNS. From cysteine to phenylalanine, the CDR3 is 13 amino acids long. Just the 39-base CDR3 DNA is kept, in frame starting at base 1.